These T cell receptor beta chains were read from a single sample in a study of CD8+ T cells in alopecia areata. Profiling relied on immunoSEQ multiplex PCR, and the TCRdb table lists in-frame clones only, not all of them. The sample consists of roughly 140,000 clones, around 49% of them appearing once. Sequencing used CD4+ T cells sorted from blood, obtained at week 0. The receptors come from a human donor with alopecia areata. The conserved cysteine and the conserved F or W are not part of the CDR3 here. Rows may omit the clone size; those that give it use once, few, many or a size class.

size | V | CDR3
few | TRBV5-1 | ASTGQGGFTGELF
- | TRBV30 | AWSAPSGNTIY
- | TRBV4-2 | ASSYVQGPYEQY
once | TRBV30 | AWSPDRYTEAF
- | TRBV6-6 | ASSYGEVRGYT
- | TRBV30 | AWSVGDRLTGELF
few | TRBV29-1 | SVKRTGGRADTQY
- | TRBV2 | ASHGTDSNQPQH
few | TRBV15 | ATSSGRTGGRTGELF
- | TRBV5-4 | ASSLTGVAVKNIQY
few | TRBV30 | AWNGRNSYNEQF
few | TRBV29-1 | SVDPPSGLQETQY
- | TRBV6-5 | ASSRADTQY
- | TRBV11-1 | ASSLRLAQENEQF
- | TRBV4-1 | ASSQDYILASYEQY
few | TRBV7-2 | ASSLIGTEIYEQY
- | TRBV11-2 | ASSLQETQY
- | TRBV29-1 | SVGTARGGEAF
few | TRBV7-9 | ASSVPSRETQY
- | TRBV9 | ASSVAQTTEQF
- | TRBV7-8 | ASSLEGLWNEQF
- | TRBV29-1 | SVSGMKETQY
few | TRBV6-5 | ASTRPSTDTQY
- | TRBV10-3 | AISDREADTQY
- | TRBV7-2 | ASSSEALTGELF
- | TRBV29-1 | SVLRGLAEAF
- | TRBV6-5 | ASSYTRTAEAF